This entry is about one TCR beta chain. The V segment lost 1 base and the J segment 3 bases; nucleotides outside the gene matches: 2. CDR3 length equals 14 residues. CDR1 and CDR2 (germline): SGHDT, YYEEEE. A multiplex PCR was run with 60 Vbeta primers and 13 Jbeta primers. Sequencing used immunoSEQ multiplex PCR; TCRdb keeps in-frame clones, though not all of them. The sample records some 150,000 clones, 70% to 90% being singletons. This entry belongs to a study of cytomegalovirus exposure and HLA in healthy donors. This clonotype was obtained from a woman aged 18-29 years in good health and CMV-seronegative. What was sequenced was PBMCs. The chain combines TRBV5-6 with TRBJ1-1; 8 bases are shared with TRBD1. The CDR3 protein is CASSLTGGDTEAFF. For the CDR3, the DNA is TGTGCCAGCAGCTTGACAGGGGGGGACACTGAAGCTTTCTTT. The variable domain in full, with the rest retrieved from reference TRBV5-6 and TRBJ1-1, is DAGVTQSPTHLIKTRGQQVTLRCSPKSGHDTVSWYQQALGQGPQFIFQYYEEEERQRGNFPDRFSGHQFPNYSSELNVNALLLGDSALYLCASSLTGGDTEAFFGQGTRLTVV.